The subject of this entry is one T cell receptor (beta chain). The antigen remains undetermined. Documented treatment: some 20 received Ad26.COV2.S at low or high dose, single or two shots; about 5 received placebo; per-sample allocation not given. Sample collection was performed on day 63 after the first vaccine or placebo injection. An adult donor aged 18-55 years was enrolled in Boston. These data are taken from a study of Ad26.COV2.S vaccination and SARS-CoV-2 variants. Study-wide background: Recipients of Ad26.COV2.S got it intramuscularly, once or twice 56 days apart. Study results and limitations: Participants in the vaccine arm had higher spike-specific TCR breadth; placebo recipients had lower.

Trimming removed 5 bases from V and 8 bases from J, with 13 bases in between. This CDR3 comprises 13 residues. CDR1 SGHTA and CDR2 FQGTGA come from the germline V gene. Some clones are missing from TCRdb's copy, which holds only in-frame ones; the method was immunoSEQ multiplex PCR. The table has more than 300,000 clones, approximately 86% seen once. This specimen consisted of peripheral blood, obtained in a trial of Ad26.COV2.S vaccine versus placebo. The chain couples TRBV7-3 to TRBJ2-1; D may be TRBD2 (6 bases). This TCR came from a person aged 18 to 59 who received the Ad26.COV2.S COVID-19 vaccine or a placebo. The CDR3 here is CASSPRLVDEQFF. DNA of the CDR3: TGTGCCAGCAGCCCTAGACTAGTCGATGAGCAGTTCTTC.